In this sample, the clone carrying this TCR beta chain turned up a few times. The antigen is not known. TCRdb's table, derived via immunoSEQ multiplex PCR, lists solely in-frame clones and lacks some. The sample has 2 million to 2.5 million clones; under 95% are singletons. The data are from a study of shared clonotypes between healthy human individuals. Germline CDR1 SGDLS, CDR2 YYNGEE. The V end was cut by 10 bases, the J end by 4 bases, with 14 bases between. This CDR3 has 12 amino acids. CD45RO negativity and positive selection for CCR7 defined naive CD8 cells, a population that excluded terminally differentiated effector memory CD45RA+ cells. Overall study results and limits: Since donors were few, the genetic and exposure-history diversity represented was limited.

Sequenced material: naive CD8+ T cells from PBMCs. This chain joins TRBV9 and TRBJ1-1; D not resolved. This TCR was recovered from a man between 18 and 29 years old in good health. Some clones in this sample may be carry-over from other donors' samples. The CDR3 nucleotides are TGTGCCGGACTACCTGGAAGCACTGAAGCTTTCTTT. Protein: CAGLPGSTEAFF. Drawing the rest from reference TRBV9 and TRBJ1-1, the complete variable domain is DSGVTQTPKHLITATGQRVTLRCSPRSGDLSVYWYQQSLDQGLQFLIQYYNGEERAKGNILERFSAQQFPDLHSELNLSSLELGDSALYFCAGLPGSTEAFFGQGTRLTVV.